Below are 17 T cell receptor beta chains sequenced from a single sample in a study of cytomegalovirus exposure and HLA in healthy donors. The primer mix had 60 Vbeta and 13 Jbeta primers. Libraries were prepared by immunoSEQ multiplex PCR; TCRdb keeps only in-frame clonotypes and omits some of them. The sample lists more than 80,000 clones, around three quarters occurring once. The sequencing sample was made of PBMCs. These receptors were collected from a woman between 45 and 65 years old in good health and CMV-seropositive.

The gene calls are TRBV7-9 and TRBJ2-2, with a tentative D call TRBD2 (5 bases). The CDR3 has 15 residues. The ends were cut back, 5 bases at V and 1 base at J, with 11 bases in the middle. In germline, CDR1 is SEHNR, CDR2 FQNEAQ (reference sequence). The CDR3 bases are TGTGCCAGCAGCCCCCGGACTGGGAACACCGGGGAGCTGTTTTTT. Translated: CASSPRTGNTGELFF.

The chain combines TRBV5-8 with TRBJ2-1; D not resolved. Trimming removed 2 bases at V and 6 bases at J, with 9 bases between. The length of the CDR3 is 13 residues. In germline, CDR1 is SGHTS, CDR2 YDEGEE. The CDR3: CASSFSQLNEQFF. As DNA, the CDR3 is TGTGCCAGCAGCTTTTCGCAACTCAATGAGCAGTTCTTC.

This sequence joins TRBV5-1 and TRBJ2-1; TRBD2 is a possible D gene (7 bases). Looked up from germline, CDR1 is SGHRS and CDR2 is YFSETQ. Trimming stripped 3 bases from V and 0 bases from J, with 10 bases between. The CDR3 extends over 15 amino acids. CDR3 sequence (DNA): TGCGCCAGCAGCTGGGAGGGGGGCTCCTACAATGAGCAGTTCTTC. This sequence encodes CASSWEGGSYNEQFF.

The chain combines TRBV5-5 with TRBJ2-2, with 8 bases aligning to TRBD1. Germline V gene sequence: CDR1 SGHKS, CDR2 YYEKEE (reference sequence). The junction had 20 bases not matched to a gene; V was cut back by 4 bases and J by 6 bases. CDR3 length: 19 residues. The CDR3 region is CASSPKIADRVITAGELFF. CDR3 DNA sequence: TGTGCCAGCAGCCCAAAAATTGCGGACAGGGTGATTACTGCCGGGGAGCTGTTTTTT.

The gene calls are TRBV7-3 and TRBJ2-1, with 10 nucleotides matching TRBD1. The ends lost 5 bases at V and 8 bases at J; junction bases unmatched: 12. Per the germline V gene, CDR1 is SGHTA and CDR2 is FQGTGA. CDR3 size: 16 residues. CDR3 nucleotide sequence: TGTGCCAGCAGCCTTAACCCGGGACAGGGGCGGGATGAGCAGTTCTTC. Residues: CASSLNPGQGRDEQFF.

The chain has TRBV2 and TRBJ2-5; TRBD2 matches at 7 bases. Germline V gene sequence: CDR1 SNHLY, CDR2 FYNNEI. V was pared by 8 bases and J by 4 bases, with 16 bases of the junction left unmatched. The CDR3 contains 16 residues. The CDR3 DNA reads TGTGCCAGCCAACCCGGGACTACACAGATACTAGAGACCCAGTACTTC. Its translation is CASQPGTTQILETQYF.

The V gene is TRBV9, the J gene TRBJ2-4, with 16 bases matching TRBD2. The CDR3 totals 16 residues. Germline V gene sequence: CDR1 SGDLS, CDR2 YYNGEE. After removal of 3 bases from V and 14 bases from J, the junction contained 11 bases not matched to a gene. CDR3 sequence (DNA): TGTGCCAGCAGCGCCGGAGCCGGGACTAGCGGGGGGGCGGAGTACTTC. Translation: CASSAGAGTSGGAEYF.

The chain carries TRBV27 and TRBJ2-7; D unresolved. V lost 6 bases and J lost 5, with 8 bases in between. From germline, CDR1 is MNHEY and CDR2 SMNVEV (reference sequence). CDR3 length: 11 residues. The DNA for the CDR3 is TGTGCCAGCAGCCCCGGTAACGAGCAGTACTTC. Encoded protein: CASSPGNEQYF.

This chain's CDR3 is CASSLVGPQRDTQYF. CDR3 coding DNA: TGTGCCAGCAGCTTAGTAGGCCCACAGCGGGATACGCAGTATTTT. V gene TRBV7-2 combines with J gene TRBJ2-3; the D gene is possibly TRBD2 (5 bases). This CDR3 comprises 15 residues. V shed 1 base and J shed 6 bases, with 14 bases lying between them. Germline-derived CDR1 and CDR2 are SGHTA and FQGNSA.

This chain uses TRBV18 with TRBJ1-1; D gene unclear. Germline V gene lookup returns CDR1 KGHSH and CDR2 LQKENI. V lost 5 bases and J lost 0, with 10 bases in between. The CDR3 consists of 14 residues. The CDR3 DNA reads as TGTGCCAGCTCAATACTACAAGTGAACACTGAAGCTTTCTTT. This gives the protein CASSILQVNTEAFF.

CDR3 sequence reads: CASSQVEYSNQPQHF. As DNA, the CDR3 is TGCGCCAGCAGCCAAGTGGAGTATAGCAATCAGCCCCAGCATTTT. This chain uses TRBV4-1 with TRBJ1-5; no clear D. The V end lost 1 base, the J end lost 0 bases, and 7 bases lay between the germline ends. CDR3 size: 15 residues. Germline assignment: CDR1 MGHRA and CDR2 YSYEKL.

The chain has TRBV2 and TRBJ1-6; D perhaps matches TRBD1 (6 bases). This CDR3 is 14 amino acids long. With 5 bases removed from V and 6 bases from J, the gap between germline ends came to 11 bases. CDR1 is SNHLY and CDR2 is FYNNEI in the germline V gene. The CDR3 region has the DNA TGTGCCAGCAGTCCATCGGACAGTAATTCACCCCTCCACTTT. It translates to CASSPSDSNSPLHF.

The rearrangement links TRBV7-3 to TRBJ2-1; tentative D call: TRBD2 (5 bases). Germline values: CDR1 SGHTA, CDR2 FQGTGA. Trimming pared 6 bases from V and 9 bases from J, leaving 15 bases between. CDR3 length: 13 amino acids. CDR3 DNA: TGTGCCAGCAGGTTTCAAGTTGAGGGTGAGCAGTTCTTC. Protein product: CASRFQVEGEQFF.

The V gene is TRBV5-1, the J gene TRBJ2-5; TRBD2 matches at 10 bases. The CDR3 runs 18 residues. Per germline, CDR1 SGHRS and CDR2 YFSETQ. V trimming: 0 bases; J trimming: 2 bases; junction bases outside the gene matches: 10. CDR3 in amino acids: CASSLGASGGVSQETQYF. CDR3 nucleotide sequence: TGCGCCAGCAGCTTGGGCGCTAGCGGGGGAGTAAGTCAAGAGACCCAGTACTTC.

The V and J genes are TRBV28 and TRBJ1-1, with D unclear. The CDR3 loop spans 14 amino acids. The germline V gene has CDR1 MDHEN and CDR2 SYDVKM. The V end was cut by 3 bases, the J end by 5 bases, with 13 bases between. CDR3 sequence reads: CASSFPWQATEAFF. DNA for the CDR3: TGTGCCAGCAGTTTCCCTTGGCAGGCTACTGAAGCTTTCTTT.

This sequence joins TRBV2 and TRBJ2-3; 10 bases align to TRBD2. Germline assignment: CDR1 SNHLY and CDR2 FYNNEI. J was trimmed by 1 base and V by 6 bases; bases with no gene match: 10. The CDR3 extends over 17 amino acids. The CDR3 loop reads CASSPIPGTSGTDTQYF. Written as DNA, the CDR3 is TGTGCCAGCAGCCCTATTCCCGGGACTAGCGGCACAGATACGCAGTATTTT.

This clone has a handful of counts. V and J are TRBV4-2 and TRBJ1-3, with D unresolved. The germline gives CDR1 LGHNA, CDR2 YNFKEQ. The CDR3 consists of 18 residues. Between the trimmed V and J ends, which lost 0 bases and 0 bases, there was a span of 15 bases. The CDR3 nucleotides read TGTGCCAGCAGCCAAGAAGTCTCGGCAGGAACCTCTGGAAACACCATATATTTT. Protein sequence: CASSQEVSAGTSGNTIYF.